Detailed here is one T cell receptor beta chain. The antigen remains unidentified. The data were taken from a study of cytomegalovirus exposure and HLA in healthy donors. CDR3 length equals 15 residues. V gave up 4 bases and J gave up 0 bases, with 7 bases separating them. CDR1 MDHEN and CDR2 SYDVKM come from the germline V gene. It was with 60 Vbeta and 13 Jbeta primers that the PCR ran. Using immunoSEQ multiplex PCR, the repertoire was profiled, and TCRdb retains in-frame clones only, with some absent. Of over 250,000 clones in the sample, around 66% are singletons; the top ten hold approximately 2.5%. Notes on the study in general: Another analysis was done later, and it associated approximately 17,000 TCR beta sequences with HLA alleles at 0.05 false discovery rate. Most of the TCR beta V segments (in an earlier analysis) were productive either about 87% or about 30% of the time. While the bulk of TCR sequences proved rare, some public TCRs turned up in many donors.

This chain uses TRBV28 with TRBJ2-6, with unresolved D. This TCR came from a female donor in good health and CMV-seronegative. Sequences were obtained from PBMCs. CDR3 bases: TGTGCCAGCAGTTACCGAGCCTCTGGGGCCAACGTCCTGACTTTC. It encodes CASSYRASGANVLTF.